This T cell receptor beta chain originates from a study of glioma-infiltrating T cells. This clonotype was observed a single time. Its antigen is not known. The V gene's germline CDR1 is SEHNR and CDR2 FQNEAQ (reference sequence). The CDR3 sequence is 16 residues long. Trimming took 2 bases from V and 7 from J; bases not matched to a gene: 12. Findings and caveats of the study: CDR3 overlap between tissue and blood was very small. Above-expected tissue-blood divergence occurred in all gliomas, most in low-grade ones.

Using RNA template, CDR3s of TCR alpha and beta were amplified with iRepertoire arm-PCR. One-step reverse transcription and amplification started from approximately 100-400 ng of tissue mRNA or PBMC total RNA. One entry per CDR3 protein, called by TCRdb with MiXCR from the multiplex PCR reads. The sample records roughly 100,000 distinct CDR3 sequences, about 40% being singletons. The sample comprised glioma tissue, nonneoplastic brain tissue, or PBMCs (not recorded which). This sequence joins TRBV7-9 and TRBJ2-7; TRBD2 aligns across 9 bases. This TCR derives from a human donor with low-grade glioma or glioblastoma, undergoing nonglioma brain surgery, or in good health (not recorded which). The CDR3 spells CASSLSGAGGYNEQYF. The DNA for the CDR3 is TGTGCCAGCAGCTTATCAGGAGCGGGAGGATACAATGAGCAGTACTTC.